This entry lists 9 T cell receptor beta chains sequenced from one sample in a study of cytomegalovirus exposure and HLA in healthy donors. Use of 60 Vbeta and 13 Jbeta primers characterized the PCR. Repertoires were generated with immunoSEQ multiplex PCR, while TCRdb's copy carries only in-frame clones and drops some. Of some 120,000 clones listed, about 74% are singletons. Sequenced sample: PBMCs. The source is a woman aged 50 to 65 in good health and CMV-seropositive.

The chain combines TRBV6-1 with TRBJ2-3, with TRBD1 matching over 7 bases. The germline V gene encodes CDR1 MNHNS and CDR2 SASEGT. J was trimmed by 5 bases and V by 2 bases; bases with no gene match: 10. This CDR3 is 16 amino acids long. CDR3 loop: CASSELRAPGGDTQYF. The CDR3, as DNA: TGTGCCAGCAGTGAACTGAGGGCCCCAGGGGGAGATACGCAGTATTTT.

The CDR3: CASSLAFTALETQYF. The CDR3 bases are TGTGCCAGCAGCTTAGCATTCACAGCATTAGAGACCCAGTACTTC. The chain couples TRBV7-9 to TRBJ2-5; no clear D gene. This CDR3 is built from 15 residues. CDR1 is SEHNR, CDR2 FQNEAQ, per germline (reference sequence). Trimming took off 0 bases at V and 4 bases at J, with 12 bases between the two ends.

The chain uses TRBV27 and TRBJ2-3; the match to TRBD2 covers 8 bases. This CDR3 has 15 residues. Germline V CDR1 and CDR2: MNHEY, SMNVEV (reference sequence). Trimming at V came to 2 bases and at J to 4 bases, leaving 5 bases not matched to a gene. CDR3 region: CASSLERGGADTQYF. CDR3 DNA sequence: TGTGCCAGCAGTTTAGAACGGGGGGGCGCAGATACGCAGTATTTT.

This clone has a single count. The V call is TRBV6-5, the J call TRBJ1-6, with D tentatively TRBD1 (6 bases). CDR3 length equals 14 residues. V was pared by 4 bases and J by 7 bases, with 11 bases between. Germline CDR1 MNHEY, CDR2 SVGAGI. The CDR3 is CASSFPGQNSPLHF. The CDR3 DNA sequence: TGTGCCAGCAGTTTTCCGGGACAAAATTCACCCCTCCACTTT.

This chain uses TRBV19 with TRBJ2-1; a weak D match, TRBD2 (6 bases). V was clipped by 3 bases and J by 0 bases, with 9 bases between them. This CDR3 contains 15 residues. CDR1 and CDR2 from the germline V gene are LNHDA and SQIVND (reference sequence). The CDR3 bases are TGTGCCAGTAGTATCGCGGGGAGCTCCTACAATGAGCAGTTCTTC. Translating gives CASSIAGSSYNEQFF.

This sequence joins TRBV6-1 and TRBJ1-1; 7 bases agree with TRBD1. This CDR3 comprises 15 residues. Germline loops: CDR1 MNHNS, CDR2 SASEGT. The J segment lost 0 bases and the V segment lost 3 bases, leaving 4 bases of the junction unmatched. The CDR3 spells CASSDRTGVNTEAFF. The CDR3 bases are TGTGCCAGCAGTGATCGGACAGGAGTGAACACTGAAGCTTTCTTT.

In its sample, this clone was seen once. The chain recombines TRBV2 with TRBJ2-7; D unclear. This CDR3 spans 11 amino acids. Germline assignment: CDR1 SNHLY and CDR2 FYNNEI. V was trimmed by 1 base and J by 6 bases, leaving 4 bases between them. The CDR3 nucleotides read TGTGCCAGCAGTGAAGGGCTCGAGCAGTACTTC. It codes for CASSEGLEQYF.

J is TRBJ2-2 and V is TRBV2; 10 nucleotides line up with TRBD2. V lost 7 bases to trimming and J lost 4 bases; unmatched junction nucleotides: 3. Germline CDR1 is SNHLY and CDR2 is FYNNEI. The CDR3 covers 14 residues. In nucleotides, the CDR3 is TGTGCCAGCAATAGCGGGGGGTTCACCGGGGAGCTGTTTTTT. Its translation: CASNSGGFTGELFF. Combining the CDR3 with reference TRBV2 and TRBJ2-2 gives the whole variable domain EPEVTQTPSHQVTQMGQEVILRCVPISNHLYFYWYRQILGQKVEFLVSFYNNEISEKSEIFDDQFSVERPDGSNFTLKIRSTKLEDSAMYFCASNSGGFTGELFFGEGSRLTVL.

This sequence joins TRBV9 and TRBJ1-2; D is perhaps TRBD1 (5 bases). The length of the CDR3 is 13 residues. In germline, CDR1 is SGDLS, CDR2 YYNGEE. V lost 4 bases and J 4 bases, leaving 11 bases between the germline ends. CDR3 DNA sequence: TGTGCCAGCAGCCGAGACAGTCCCTATGGCTACACCTTC. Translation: CASSRDSPYGYTF.